Included here is one TCR beta chain sequence, with context. Its antigen is as yet unknown. The sample originates from a study of T cells after yellow fever vaccination. Study overall: Fractions with few cells were prepared using SMART-Seq v4 Ultra Low Input. Findings of the study overall: Detected again after the booster were most primary-vaccination clones, at roughly 95% CD4 and roughly 88% CD8. Contaminants from the bulk population, in the form of abundant clonotypes, could be found in FACS-sorted repertoires.

V was clipped by 2 bases and J by 8 bases, with 7 bases between them. The CDR3 spans 13 residues. A 5'RACE template-switching step, the method used to make TCR cDNA, added a universal primer site and UMIs. TCRdb reanalysed the 5' RACE reads using MiXCR and keeps one entry per CDR3 protein. The sample gives some 340,000 distinct CDR3 sequences, around 10% of which show up once; under 4% is in the top ten. The sample here was CD4+ T cells sorted from PBMCs, taken 45 days after the yellow fever booster vaccination. The chain uses TRBV12-3 or TRBV12-4 and TRBJ1-6; D call uncertain. The sequence was collected from a man aged 18 to 30 who received the YFV17D yellow fever vaccine. CDR3 sequence reads: CASSLQLDSPLHF. The CDR3 DNA reads as TGTGCCAGCAGTTTACAGTTGGATTCACCCCTCCACTTT.